This T cell receptor beta chain was identified during a study of cytomegalovirus exposure and HLA in healthy donors. Findings of the study overall: An ancestry cluster, one associated with Asian ancestry, reportedly showed fewer N-insertions than the approximately 670-donor mean in a later analysis. In a later analysis, HLA-C alleles had the fewest associated TCRs, DRB1 alleles the most.

Donors were ostensibly healthy at sampling, although undocumented immune exposures were probable. Regarding this clone: What it binds is unknown.

The study ran its PCR with 60 Vbeta and 13 Jbeta primers. TCRdb's table, derived via immunoSEQ multiplex PCR, lists solely in-frame clones and lacks some. This sample has about 140,000 clones, with around 79% found just once. The TCR was taken from a female donor in good health and CMV-seronegative. The sample was PBMCs.

The CDR3 sequence is CASSDRGGNEQYF. The CDR3 region has the DNA TGTGCCAGCAGCGATAGGGGTGGGAACGAGCAGTACTTC. The rearrangement links TRBV9 to TRBJ2-7; possibly TRBD1 for D (5 bases). Trimming left V 3 bases short and J 5 bases short, with 12 bases between. The CDR3 is 13 amino acids. Germline values: CDR1 SGDLS, CDR2 YYNGEE.